A selection of T cell receptor beta chains follows, all from one sample in a study of blood T cell repertoires in COVID-19. Clones were read by immunoSEQ multiplex PCR, and TCRdb kept only the in-frame ones, dropping some. The sample comprises some 250,000 clones, around 89% of which are singletons, and 0.95% to 1% rests with the top ten. Sequenced: peripheral blood. These TCRs come from a woman aged 35 to 49 who had recovered from COVID-19. The CDR3 runs from the conserved cysteine through the conserved F or W. Each record gives: V gene, J gene, D gene, clone size, CDR3 protein, CDR3 DNA. A D gene is named only where the DNA matches it firmly. Size is stated for part of the rows, as once, few or many counts, or as a class when the clone is expanded.

V gene: TRBV9; J gene: TRBJ2-3; D gene: TRBD2; clone size: once; CDR3 protein: CASSVAGTGGTQYF; CDR3 DNA: TGTGCCAGCAGCGTAGCAGGGACGGGGGGTACGCAGTATTTT
V gene: TRBV19; J gene: TRBJ2-2; D gene: TRBD2; clone size: once; CDR3 protein: CASSEAGVGTGELFF; CDR3 DNA: TGTGCCAGTAGTGAAGCGGGAGTGGGGACCGGGGAGCTGTTTTTT
V gene: TRBV7-2; J gene: TRBJ2-5; D gene: NA; clone size: NA; CDR3 protein: CASTLASGGETQYF; CDR3 DNA: TGTGCCAGCACTCTAGCGAGCGGCGGGGAGACCCAGTACTTC
V gene: TRBV10-1; J gene: TRBJ1-1; D gene: NA; clone size: NA; CDR3 protein: CASSESFGGLYTEAFF; CDR3 DNA: TGCGCCAGCAGTGAGTCGTTCGGGGGGCTGTACACTGAAGCTTTCTTT
V gene: TRBV6-4; J gene: TRBJ1-2; D gene: NA; clone size: NA; CDR3 protein: CASSDSGSGYTF; CDR3 DNA: TGTGCCAGCAGTGACTCGGGGAGCGGCTACACCTTC
V gene: TRBV6-1; J gene: TRBJ1-6; D gene: NA; clone size: few; CDR3 protein: CASSEGGQHNSPLHF; CDR3 DNA: TGTGCCAGCAGTGAAGGGGGACAACATAATTCACCCCTCCACTTT
V gene: TRBV4-1; J gene: TRBJ2-5; D gene: TRBD2; clone size: NA; CDR3 protein: CASSQVSLAGETQYF; CDR3 DNA: TGCGCCAGCAGCCAAGTGAGTCTAGCGGGAGAGACCCAGTACTTC
V gene: TRBV2; J gene: TRBJ2-6; D gene: TRBD1; clone size: once; CDR3 protein: CAIQGNSGANVLTF; CDR3 DNA: TGTGCCATACAGGGGAACTCTGGGGCCAACGTCCTGACTTTC
V gene: TRBV6-4; J gene: TRBJ2-1; D gene: TRBD2; clone size: few; CDR3 protein: CASSDTSGSYNEQFF; CDR3 DNA: TGTGCCAGCAGTGACACTAGCGGTTCCTACAATGAGCAGTTCTTC
V gene: TRBV7-9; J gene: TRBJ2-4; D gene: NA; clone size: NA; CDR3 protein: CASSADQGWKNIQYF; CDR3 DNA: TGTGCCAGCAGCGCAGACCAGGGTTGGAAAAACATTCAGTACTTC
V gene: TRBV5-1; J gene: TRBJ2-3; D gene: NA; clone size: once; CDR3 protein: CASRRPSTDTQYF; CDR3 DNA: TGCGCCTCCCGGAGACCTAGCACAGATACGCAGTATTTT
V gene: TRBV7-8; J gene: TRBJ2-7; D gene: NA; clone size: NA; CDR3 protein: CASSPRGRDEQYF; CDR3 DNA: TGTGCCAGCAGCCCTAGGGGCAGGGACGAGCAGTACTTC
V gene: TRBV7-3; J gene: TRBJ1-1; D gene: TRBD1; clone size: NA; CDR3 protein: CASSLNPTGGRTEAFF; CDR3 DNA: TGTGCCAGCAGCTTAAACCCCACAGGGGGGAGGACTGAAGCTTTCTTT
V gene: TRBV6-1; J gene: TRBJ1-2; D gene: TRBD1; clone size: NA; CDR3 protein: CASSEPSQGRYGYTF; CDR3 DNA: TGTGCCAGCAGTGAACCCTCACAGGGGAGGTATGGCTACACCTTC
V gene: TRBV2; J gene: TRBJ1-1; D gene: NA; clone size: NA; CDR3 protein: CASSDGGARTEAFF; CDR3 DNA: TGTGCCAGCAGTGATGGGGGGGCGCGTACTGAAGCTTTCTTT
V gene: TRBV2; J gene: TRBJ2-2; D gene: TRBD2; clone size: few; CDR3 protein: CASRAGPTGELFF; CDR3 DNA: TGTGCCAGCAGAGCGGGGCCCACCGGGGAGCTGTTTTTT
V gene: TRBV11-3; J gene: TRBJ1-1; D gene: NA; clone size: NA; CDR3 protein: CASSPGGTRGTEAFF; CDR3 DNA: TGTGCCAGCAGCCCCGGGGGGACCCGGGGCACTGAAGCTTTCTTT
V gene: TRBV20-1; J gene: TRBJ2-1; D gene: NA; clone size: NA; CDR3 protein: CSSGFSEQFF; CDR3 DNA: TGCAGTAGCGGGTTCAGTGAGCAGTTCTTC
V gene: TRBV7-2; J gene: TRBJ1-2; D gene: TRBD1; clone size: NA; CDR3 protein: CASSTQTGRYGYTF; CDR3 DNA: TGTGCCAGCAGCACCCAGACAGGGCGTTATGGCTACACCTTC
V gene: TRBV6-2/TRBV6-3; J gene: TRBJ1-1; D gene: NA; clone size: NA; CDR3 protein: CASSLARVTEAFF; CDR3 DNA: TGTGCCAGCAGTTTGGCCAGGGTCACTGAAGCTTTCTTT
V gene: TRBV5-1; J gene: TRBJ1-2; D gene: TRBD1; clone size: few; CDR3 protein: CASGGQDNYGYTF; CDR3 DNA: TGCGCCAGCGGGGGACAGGACAACTATGGCTACACCTTC
V gene: TRBV6-6; J gene: TRBJ2-3; D gene: NA; clone size: NA; CDR3 protein: CASSPNRVQFTDTQYF; CDR3 DNA: TGTGCCAGCAGCCCCAACAGGGTACAATTCACAGATACGCAGTATTTT